This TCR beta chain appears in the sequencing data of a study of cytomegalovirus exposure and HLA in healthy donors. On this clone: Antigen: not known.

Whole-study findings and limits: The authors later found most CMV-associated TCR beta chains appeared HLA-restricted.

Germline V CDR1 and CDR2: MNHNS, SASEGT. CDR3 length: 15 residues. The V gene end was trimmed by 4 bases and the J gene end by 3 bases; junction bases not matched to a gene: 9. The PCR used 60 Vbeta and 13 Jbeta primers. Data came from immunoSEQ multiplex PCR; TCRdb stores just in-frame clones and leaves some out. The sample consists of approximately 180,000 clones, 77% of them appearing once. Sequencing was done on a sample of PBMCs. The chain combines TRBV6-1 with TRBJ2-7; 7 positions match TRBD1. The sequence came from a woman aged 25 to 39 in good health and CMV-seropositive. CDR3: CASSATGTVSYEQYF. CDR3 bases: TGTGCCAGCAGTGCAACCGGGACAGTCAGCTACGAGCAGTACTTC.